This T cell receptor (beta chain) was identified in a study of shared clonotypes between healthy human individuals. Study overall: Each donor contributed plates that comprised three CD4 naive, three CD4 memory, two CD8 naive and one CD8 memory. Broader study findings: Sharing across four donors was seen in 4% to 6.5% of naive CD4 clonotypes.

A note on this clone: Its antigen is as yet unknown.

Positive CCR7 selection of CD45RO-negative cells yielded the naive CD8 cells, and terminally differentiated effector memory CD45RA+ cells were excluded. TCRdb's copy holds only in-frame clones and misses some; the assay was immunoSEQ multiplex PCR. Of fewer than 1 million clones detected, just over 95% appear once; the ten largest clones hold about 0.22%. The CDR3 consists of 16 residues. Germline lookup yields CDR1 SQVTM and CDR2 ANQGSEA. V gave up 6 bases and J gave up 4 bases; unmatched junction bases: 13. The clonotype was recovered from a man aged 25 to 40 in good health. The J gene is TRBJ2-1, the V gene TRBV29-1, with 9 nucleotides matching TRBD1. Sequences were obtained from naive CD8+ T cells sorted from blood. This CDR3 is CSVGLRDRGDYNEQFF. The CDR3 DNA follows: TGCAGCGTGGGACTTAGAGACAGGGGGGATTACAATGAGCAGTTCTTC.